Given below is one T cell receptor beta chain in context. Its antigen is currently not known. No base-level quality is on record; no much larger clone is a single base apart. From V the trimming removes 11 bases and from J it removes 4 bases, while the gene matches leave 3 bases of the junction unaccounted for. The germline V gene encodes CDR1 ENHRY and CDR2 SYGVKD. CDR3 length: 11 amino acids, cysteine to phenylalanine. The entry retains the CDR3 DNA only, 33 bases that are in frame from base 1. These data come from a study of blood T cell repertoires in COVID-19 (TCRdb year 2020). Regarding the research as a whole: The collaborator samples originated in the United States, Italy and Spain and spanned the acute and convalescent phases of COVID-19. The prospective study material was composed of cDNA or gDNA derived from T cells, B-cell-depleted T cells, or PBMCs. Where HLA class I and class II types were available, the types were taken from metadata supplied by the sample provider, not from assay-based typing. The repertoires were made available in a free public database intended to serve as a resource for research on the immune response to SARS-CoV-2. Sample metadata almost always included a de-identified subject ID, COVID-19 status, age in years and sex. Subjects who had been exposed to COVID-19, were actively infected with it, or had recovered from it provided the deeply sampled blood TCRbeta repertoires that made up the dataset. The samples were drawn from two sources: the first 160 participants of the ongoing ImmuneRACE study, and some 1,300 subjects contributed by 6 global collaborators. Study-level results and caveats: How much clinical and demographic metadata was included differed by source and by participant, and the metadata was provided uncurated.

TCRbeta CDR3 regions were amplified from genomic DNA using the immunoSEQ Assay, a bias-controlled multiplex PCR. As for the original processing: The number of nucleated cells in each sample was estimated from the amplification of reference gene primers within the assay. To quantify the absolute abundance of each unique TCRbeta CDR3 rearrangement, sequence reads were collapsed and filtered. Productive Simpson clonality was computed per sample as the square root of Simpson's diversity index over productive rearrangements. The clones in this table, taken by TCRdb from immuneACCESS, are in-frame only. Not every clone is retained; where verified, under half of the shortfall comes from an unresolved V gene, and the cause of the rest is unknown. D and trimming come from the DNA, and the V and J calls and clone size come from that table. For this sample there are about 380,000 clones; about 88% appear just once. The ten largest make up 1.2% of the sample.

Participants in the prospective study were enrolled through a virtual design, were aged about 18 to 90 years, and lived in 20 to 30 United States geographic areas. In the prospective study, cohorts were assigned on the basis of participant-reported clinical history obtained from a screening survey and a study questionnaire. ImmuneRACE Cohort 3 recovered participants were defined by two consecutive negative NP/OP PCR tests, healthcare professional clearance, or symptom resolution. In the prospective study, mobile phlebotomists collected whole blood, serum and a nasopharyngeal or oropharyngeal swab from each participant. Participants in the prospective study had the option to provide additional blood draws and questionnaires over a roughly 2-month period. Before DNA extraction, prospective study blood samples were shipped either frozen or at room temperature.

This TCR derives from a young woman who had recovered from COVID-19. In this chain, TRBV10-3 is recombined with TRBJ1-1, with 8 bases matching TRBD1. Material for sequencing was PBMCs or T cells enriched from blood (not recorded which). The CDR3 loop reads CAARGPTEAFF. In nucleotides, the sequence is TGTGCCGCCAGGGGGCCCACTGAAGCTTTCTTT.